The next 30 T cell receptor beta chains were all read from a single sample in a study of cytomegalovirus exposure and HLA in healthy donors. PCR amplification relied on 60 Vbeta primers (plus 13 Jbeta primers). Sequencing was performed with immunoSEQ multiplex PCR; in TCRdb, only in-frame clones are kept and a portion is missing. The repertoire holds approximately 140,000 clones, roughly 78% seen once, with 3% to 3.5% in the top ten. The sample comprised PBMCs. The origin of the receptors is a man aged 18-30 years in good health and CMV-seropositive.

The chain recombines TRBV29-1 with TRBJ2-1, with a weak D call TRBD2 (7 bases). The germline gives CDR1 SQVTM, CDR2 ANQGSEA. The V end was cut by 0 bases, the J end by 3 bases, with 24 bases between. This CDR3 contains 19 residues. CDR3 nucleotide sequence: TGCAGCGTTGAAGATAAAACCCCAGGGGCGGGAGCGGTCTACAATGAGCAGTTCTTC. This gives the protein CSVEDKTPGAGAVYNEQFF.

The rearrangement joins TRBV15 to TRBJ1-2; possibly TRBD1 for D (5 bases). Germline CDR1 and CDR2: LNHNV and YYDKDF (reference sequence). V lost 4 bases, J lost 5 bases, and 14 bases lay in between. The CDR3 has 14 amino acids. The CDR3 DNA reads TGTGCCACCAGCACGATGGGGGGGGGATATGGCTACACCTTC. This sequence encodes CATSTMGGGYGYTF.

In regard to this clone: Other DNA sequences in the sample encode the same CDR3. The chain links TRBV5-4 to TRBJ1-1; 8 nucleotides match TRBD1. Germline lookup yields CDR1 SGHNT and CDR2 YYREEE (reference sequence). This CDR3 spans 14 amino acids. V gave up 0 bases and J gave up 4 bases; unmatched junction bases: 2. The CDR3 spells CASSLDRGGTEAFF. The CDR3 DNA is TGTGCCAGCAGCTTGGACAGGGGGGGCACTGAAGCTTTCTTT.

The V call is TRBV5-1, the J call TRBJ2-1; D is perhaps TRBD2 (5 bases). Trimming removed 5 bases at V and 0 bases at J, with 18 bases between. The CDR3 loop spans 17 amino acids. Germline V gene lookup returns CDR1 SGHRS and CDR2 YFSETQ. CDR3 sequence: CASSFKAALGSYNEQFF. CDR3 coding DNA: TGCGCCAGCAGTTTTAAAGCGGCCCTAGGCTCCTACAATGAGCAGTTCTTC.

This sequence joins TRBV4-1 and TRBJ1-5; tentative D call: TRBD1 (5 bases). CDR1 and CDR2 from the germline V gene are MGHRA and YSYEKL. V was cut by 0 bases and J by 6 bases, with 12 bases left in between. The CDR3 contains 15 residues. CDR3 in amino acids: CASSQEGAGSQPQHF. The CDR3 DNA reads TGCGCCAGCAGCCAAGAAGGAGCAGGGTCTCAGCCCCAGCATTTT.

This sequence joins TRBV10-3 and TRBJ2-1; 11 nucleotides agree with TRBD2. The CDR3 runs to 14 residues. The trim removed 6 bases at V and 3 bases at J, leaving 1 base unmatched. Germline values: CDR1 ENHRY, CDR2 SYGVKD. CDR3 residues: CAIRGLADYNEQFF. DNA for the CDR3: TGTGCCATCAGGGGACTAGCGGACTACAATGAGCAGTTCTTC.

This clone showed up just once. J is TRBJ2-7 and V is TRBV29-1, with 15 bases identical to TRBD2. The V and J ends lost 6 bases and 4 bases, in that order; junction bases with no gene match: 7. The V gene's germline CDR1 is SQVTM and CDR2 ANQGSEA. The CDR3 contains 15 residues. In DNA, the CDR3 is TGCAGCGTCGCCGTCGGGACTAGCGGGAGGTACGAGCAGTACTTC. This gives the protein CSVAVGTSGRYEQYF.

As concerns this clone: Other DNA sequences from this sample encode an identical CDR3 as well. V gene TRBV10-3 combines with J gene TRBJ1-1; 7 nucleotides match TRBD1. From germline, CDR1 is ENHRY and CDR2 SYGVKD. The CDR3 is 13 amino acids. Trimming took 6 bases from V and 3 from J; bases not matched to a gene: 4. The CDR3 loop is CAISDREDTEAFF. CDR3 in DNA: TGTGCCATCAGCGACAGGGAGGACACTGAAGCTTTCTTT.

The chain carries TRBV6-1 and TRBJ2-7, with 9 bases that match TRBD2. Germline V gives CDR1 MNHNS, CDR2 SASEGT. This CDR3 is 14 amino acids long. V lost 6 bases and J lost 5; bases outside the gene matches: 8. CDR3 bases: TGTGCCAGCAGCGTTAGCGGGAGTGGGCACGAGCAGTACTTC. It is translated as CASSVSGSGHEQYF.

The genes are TRBV4-1 and TRBJ2-3; D is perhaps TRBD1 (6 bases). The germline V gene has CDR1 MGHRA and CDR2 YSYEKL. CDR3 length: 15 amino acids. The V end lost 1 base, the J end lost 4 bases, and 12 bases lay between the germline ends. The CDR3 here is CASSQVGKGADTQYF. For the CDR3, the DNA is TGCGCCAGCAGCCAAGTGGGGAAGGGGGCAGATACGCAGTATTTT.

This sequence joins TRBV25-1 and TRBJ1-2; possibly TRBD1 for D (6 bases). Trimming pared 10 bases from V and 8 bases from J, leaving 17 bases between. The CDR3 length is 12 residues. Per the germline V gene, CDR1 is MGHDK and CDR2 is SYGVNS. DNA of the CDR3: TGTGCCACCCAGGACAGCCCGAGCGGCTACACCTTC. This encodes CATQDSPSGYTF.

The V gene is TRBV18, the J gene TRBJ2-7; D gene ambiguous. The CDR3 is 16 amino acids. The V end was cut by 3 bases, the J end by 1 base, with 16 bases between. The germline V gene encodes CDR1 KGHSH and CDR2 LQKENI. The CDR3 loop reads CASSPPYRSISYEQYF. CDR3 nucleotides: TGTGCCAGCTCACCCCCCTATAGATCGATTTCCTACGAGCAGTACTTC. The full variable domain, completed using reference TRBV18 and TRBJ2-7, is NAGVMQNPRHLVRRRGQEARLRCSPMKGHSHVYWYRQLPEEGLKFMVYLQKENIIDESGMPKERFSAEFPKEGPSILRIQQVVRGDSAAYFCASSPPYRSISYEQYFGPGTRLTVT.

The V gene is TRBV2, the J gene TRBJ2-1; either TRBD1 or TRBD2 may fit D (11 bases each). The germline V gene encodes CDR1 SNHLY and CDR2 FYNNEI. V lost 6 bases and J lost 5, with 26 bases in between. This CDR3 region has 18 residues. CDR3 DNA sequence: TGTGCCAGCAGGGACAGGGGGCCGACTAGCGGGACTCACAATGAGCAGTTCTTC. This translates into CASRDRGPTSGTHNEQFF.

V is TRBV6-5 and J is TRBJ1-2; 7 bases are a match to TRBD1. V was pared by 10 bases and J by 3 bases, with 11 bases of the junction left unmatched. The CDR3 runs to 14 residues. Germline assignment: CDR1 MNHEY and CDR2 SVGAGI. The CDR3 DNA reads as TGTGCCATACTAACCACAGGGGAGTACTATGGCTACACCTTC. It encodes CAILTTGEYYGYTF.

The rearrangement links TRBV28 to TRBJ2-7; tentatively, D is TRBD1 (5 bases). The ends were cut back, 7 bases at V and 2 bases at J, with 9 bases in the middle. Germline values: CDR1 MDHEN, CDR2 SYDVKM. This CDR3 contains 12 residues. This CDR3 reads CASNAGTYEQYF. CDR3 sequence (DNA): TGTGCCAGCAATGCAGGGACCTACGAGCAGTACTTC.

The chain uses TRBV5-1 and TRBJ1-5; D may be TRBD1 (5 bases). The CDR3 spans 15 residues. The ends were cut back, 4 bases at V and 3 bases at J, with 14 bases in the middle. Looked up from germline, CDR1 is SGHRS and CDR2 is YFSETQ. The CDR3 DNA sequence: TGCGCCAGCAGCCCCCATGGGGCGTACAATCAGCCCCAGCATTTT. It encodes CASSPHGAYNQPQHF.

The chain links TRBV6-1 to TRBJ1-2; no clear D. This CDR3 spans 15 amino acids. V dropped 4 bases and J dropped 8 bases, with 20 bases sitting between them. Germline assignment: CDR1 MNHNS and CDR2 SASEGT. DNA for the CDR3: TGTGCCAGCAGTGTGGCAGGCCTTGGGGAGCGGGGCTACACCTTC. As protein: CASSVAGLGERGYTF.

V gene TRBV4-1 combines with J gene TRBJ2-7; TRBD2 matches 8 bases. The CDR3 length is 18 residues. CDR1 is MGHRA and CDR2 is YSYEKL in the germline V gene. Trimming took 1 base from V and 7 from J; bases not matched to a gene: 18. CDR3 coding DNA: TGCGCCAGCAGCCAAGTGAATTCGGTGAGCGGGAGAAGAAGGGAGCAGTACTTC. It encodes CASSQVNSVSGRRREQYF.

This clone was found a few times. The V gene is TRBV6-5, the J gene TRBJ1-1; D unclear. The CDR3 covers 15 residues. Per the germline V gene, CDR1 is MNHEY and CDR2 is SVGAGI. Between the trimmed V and J ends, which lost 0 bases and 8 bases, there was a span of 16 bases. CDR3 protein: CASSYSIGGKPEAFF. The CDR3 DNA sequence: TGTGCCAGCAGTTACTCGATCGGAGGTAAACCAGAAGCTTTCTTT.

The genes are TRBV4-1 and TRBJ2-5, with D maybe TRBD2 (5 bases). The germline V gene encodes CDR1 MGHRA and CDR2 YSYEKL. The germline V and J ends were trimmed by 4 bases and 5 bases, with 14 bases remaining between them. The CDR3 is 14 amino acids. CDR3 in DNA: TGCGCCAGCAGCCCCGGACTGGATAGTGAGACCCAGTACTTC. As protein: CASSPGLDSETQYF.

A word on this clone: This same CDR3 is encoded by further DNA sequences in the sample. This chain links TRBV7-9 with TRBJ2-7; D unclear. The germline CDR1 and CDR2 sequences are SEHNR and FQNEAQ (reference sequence). The CDR3 is 13 amino acids. V lost 5 bases, J lost 0 bases, and 8 bases lay in between. This CDR3 is CASSPPGSYEQYF. CDR3 DNA sequence: TGTGCCAGCAGCCCTCCGGGCTCCTACGAGCAGTACTTC.

This chain joins TRBV14 and TRBJ1-2, with TRBD1 identical over 7 bases. Germline loops: CDR1 SGHDN, CDR2 FVKESK. J lost 4 bases, V lost 0 bases, and 5 bases had no gene match. This CDR3 contains 15 residues. The CDR3 sequence is CASSQDMTGIYGYTF. CDR3 coding DNA: TGTGCCAGCAGCCAAGATATGACAGGGATCTATGGCTACACCTTC.

This rearrangement joins TRBV4-1 to TRBJ2-7; 10 bases align to TRBD1. Trimming removed 5 bases from V and 6 bases from J; junction bases left unmatched: 10. Per germline, CDR1 MGHRA and CDR2 YSYEKL. The length of the CDR3 is 15 residues. CDR3 coding DNA: TGCGCCAGCAGCTCCCCCGGGACAGGGGTAGGCGAGCAGTACTTC. Amino acid sequence: CASSSPGTGVGEQYF.

The chain has TRBV7-9 and TRBJ2-7; D perhaps matches TRBD2 (6 bases). Trimming pared 5 bases from V and 5 bases from J, leaving 19 bases between. This CDR3 spans 15 amino acids. CDR1 and CDR2 (germline): SEHNR, FQNEAQ (reference sequence). CDR3 amino acids: CASSPPGTGPHEQYF. The CDR3, as DNA: TGTGCCAGCAGCCCCCCCGGGACTGGGCCCCACGAGCAGTACTTC.

CDR3 bases: TGTGCCAGCAGCGAAAACAAGGACAACGCGAACACCGGGGAGCTGTTTTTT. Translating it yields CASSENKDNANTGELFF. The chain combines TRBV9 with TRBJ2-2; TRBD1 might be the D (5 bases). Trimming pared 3 bases from V and 0 bases from J, leaving 15 bases between. The CDR3 is 17 amino acids. Per the germline V gene, CDR1 is SGDLS and CDR2 is YYNGEE.

The V call is TRBV7-9, the J call TRBJ1-1; 10 bases line up with TRBD1. The CDR3 is 14 amino acids. The trim removed 5 bases at V and 3 bases at J, leaving 3 bases unmatched. Per the germline V gene, CDR1 is SEHNR and CDR2 is FQNEAQ (reference sequence). CDR3 in amino acids: CASSQGQGDTEAFF. CDR3 in DNA: TGTGCCAGCAGCCAAGGACAGGGGGACACTGAAGCTTTCTTT.

This chain joins TRBV5-1 and TRBJ1-1; weak D call: TRBD1 (5 bases). The ends were cut back, 1 base at V and 0 bases at J, with 10 bases in the middle. The CDR3 runs 15 residues. Germline CDR1 reads SGHRS; CDR2 reads YFSETQ. DNA of the CDR3: TGCGCCAGCAGCTTGCGGGCAGGGTTGAACACTGAAGCTTTCTTT. Its protein product is CASSLRAGLNTEAFF.

The J gene is TRBJ2-1, the V gene TRBV7-9, with 8 bases that match TRBD2. The CDR3 sequence is 14 residues long. V was pared by 5 bases and J by 2 bases, with 2 bases of the junction left unmatched. Germline CDR1 and CDR2: SEHNR and FQNEAQ (reference sequence). CDR3 sequence: CASSPGGAYNEQFF. The CDR3, as DNA: TGTGCCAGCAGCCCGGGAGGGGCCTACAATGAGCAGTTCTTC.

The chain carries TRBV6-1 and TRBJ2-5; the match to TRBD2 covers 15 bases. The end of the DNA aligns better with TRBJ2-7, so the J call may be wrong. The CDR3 totals 17 residues. Per germline, CDR1 MNHNS and CDR2 SASEGT. The CDR3, as DNA: TGTGCCAGCAGTGGACCGGGACTAGCGGGAGGAATCAACGAGCAGTACTTC. Encoded protein: CASSGPGLAGGINEQYF.

The chain links TRBV2 to TRBJ1-1, with 8 nucleotides matching TRBD1. The CDR3 sequence is 14 residues long. CDR1 is SNHLY and CDR2 is FYNNEI in the germline V gene. V shed 4 bases and J 1 base; nucleotides not matched to a gene: 2. In DNA, the CDR3 is TGTGCCAGCAGTGTGGACAGGGCGAACACTGAAGCTTTCTTT. Translation: CASSVDRANTEAFF.